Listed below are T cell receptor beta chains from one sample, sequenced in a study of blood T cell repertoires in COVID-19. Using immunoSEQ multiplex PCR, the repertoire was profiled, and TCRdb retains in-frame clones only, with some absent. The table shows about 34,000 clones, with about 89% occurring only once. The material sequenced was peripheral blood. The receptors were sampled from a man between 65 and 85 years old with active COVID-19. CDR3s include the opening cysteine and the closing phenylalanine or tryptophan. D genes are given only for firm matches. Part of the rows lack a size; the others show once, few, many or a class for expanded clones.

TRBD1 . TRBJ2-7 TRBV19 TGTGCCAGTAGTATAGGGACAGGCACCTACGAGCAGTACTTC CASSIGTGTYEQYF
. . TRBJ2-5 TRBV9 TGTGCCAGCAGCGTAGCGGGGAGCCAAGAGACCCAGTACTTC CASSVAGSQETQYF
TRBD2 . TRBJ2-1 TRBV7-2 TGTGCCAGCAGTCGGACTAGCGGGAGTTCCTACAATGAGCAGTTCTTC CASSRTSGSSYNEQFF
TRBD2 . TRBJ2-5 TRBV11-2 TGTGCCAGCAGCTCCAGATGGGACTATCCAGGTGAAGAGACCCAGTACTTC CASSSRWDYPGEETQYF
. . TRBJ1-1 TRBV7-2 TGTGCCAGCAGCTCTCGGGGGGACACTGAAGCTTTCTTT CASSSRGDTEAFF
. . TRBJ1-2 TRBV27 TGTGCCAGCAGTTTCAGGGTTGGGTATGGCTACACCTTC CASSFRVGYGYTF
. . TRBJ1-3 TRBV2 TGTGCCAGCAGGCTTAGGGGTAGCGGGGGACACACCATATATTTT CASRLRGSGGHTIYF
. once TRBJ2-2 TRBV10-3 TGTGCCATCAGTAGCGGAGGGGACGGGGAGCTGTTTTTT CAISSGGDGELFF
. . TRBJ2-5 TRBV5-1 TGCGCCAGCAGCTTTCGCGGGGAAGAGACCCAGTACTTC CASSFRGEETQYF
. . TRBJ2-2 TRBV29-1 TGCAGCGTTGAAAACTCGGGGGTGGCAGGGGAGCTGTTTTTT CSVENSGVAGELFF
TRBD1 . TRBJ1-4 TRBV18 TGTGCCAGCTCACCTTCCGGGACAGGTGAAAAACTGTTTTTT CASSPSGTGEKLFF
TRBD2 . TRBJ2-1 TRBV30 TGTGCCTGGACCCCACCTGTCCTAGCGGGTTACAATGAGCAGTTCTTC CAWTPPVLAGYNEQFF
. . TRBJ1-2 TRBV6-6 TGTGCCAGCAGTGCGACCCAAACGGGAGGCTACACCTTC CASSATQTGGYTF
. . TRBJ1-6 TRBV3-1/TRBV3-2 TGTGCCAGCAGCCAAGAGGAGCCTGATAATTCACCCCTCCACTTT CASSQEEPDNSPLHF
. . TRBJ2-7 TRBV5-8 TGTGCCAGCAGCTTATCTCCGGGCGAGCAGTACTTC CASSLSPGEQYF
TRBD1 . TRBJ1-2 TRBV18 TGTGCCAGCTCACCGTCCGGGACAGGGGGCGATGGCTACACCTTC CASSPSGTGGDGYTF
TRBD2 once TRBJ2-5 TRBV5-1 TGCGCCAGCAGCTTTTCCCCTAGCGGGACCCAAGAGACCCAGTACTTC CASSFSPSGTQETQYF
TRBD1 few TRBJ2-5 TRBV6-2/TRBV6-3 TGTGCCAGCAGTTTCGAAGGGACAGAGGTCGGGACCCAGTACTTC CASSFEGTEVGTQYF
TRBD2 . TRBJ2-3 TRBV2 TGTGCCAGCAGTGAAACTAGCGGGAGCCCCGATACGCAGTATTTT CASSETSGSPDTQYF
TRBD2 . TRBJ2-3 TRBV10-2 TGCGCCAGCAGAGACCGTCCGGGACTAGGGAGGGGAGTTACGCAGTATTTT CASRDRPGLGRGVTQYF
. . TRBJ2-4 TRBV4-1 TGCGCCAGCAGCCAAGATTGGGCAGGGGCCAAAAACATTCAGTACTTC CASSQDWAGAKNIQYF
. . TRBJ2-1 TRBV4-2 TGTGCCAGCAGCCAGCCCGGGAGCTCCTACAATGAGCAGTTCTTC CASSQPGSSYNEQFF
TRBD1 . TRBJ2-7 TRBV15 TGTGCCACCAGCAGAGGGTTGACAGGGATTGACGAGCAGTACTTC CATSRGLTGIDEQYF
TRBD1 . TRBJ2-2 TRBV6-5 TGTGCCAGCAGGTCAGGGGGCGATAACACCGGGGAGCTGTTTTTT CASRSGGDNTGELFF
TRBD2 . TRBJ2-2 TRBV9 TGTGCCAGCAGCCCCACCCGGGGGGACGGGGAGCTGTTTTTT CASSPTRGDGELFF
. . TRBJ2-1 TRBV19 TGTGCCAGTAGTATAGCCCAGCGGGCCGGATCGGAGCAGTTCTTC CASSIAQRAGSEQFF
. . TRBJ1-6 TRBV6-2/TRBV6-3 TGTGCCAGCAGCCACGAAGAGCAGGGGCCCAGCTCCTATAATTCACCCCTCCACTTT CASSHEEQGPSSYNSPLHF
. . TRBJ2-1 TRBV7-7 TGTGCCAGCAGCCCCCAGGACTCACCAACGGGGTTCTTC CASSPQDSPTGFF
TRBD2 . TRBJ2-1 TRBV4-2 TGTGCCAGCAGCCAAGTAGATAGCGGGGGACACAATGAGCAGTTCTTC CASSQVDSGGHNEQFF
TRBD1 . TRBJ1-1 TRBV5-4 TGTGCCAGCAGCTTGGGCCGGGACAGGGGCGACACTGAAGCTTTCTTT CASSLGRDRGDTEAFF
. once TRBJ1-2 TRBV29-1 TGCAGCGTTGAAGGCCCGCGGAACTACTACACCTTC CSVEGPRNYYTF
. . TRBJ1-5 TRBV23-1 TGCGCCCGCTCCAGGGGCGGTTATAGCAATCAGCCCCAGCATTTT CARSRGGYSNQPQHF